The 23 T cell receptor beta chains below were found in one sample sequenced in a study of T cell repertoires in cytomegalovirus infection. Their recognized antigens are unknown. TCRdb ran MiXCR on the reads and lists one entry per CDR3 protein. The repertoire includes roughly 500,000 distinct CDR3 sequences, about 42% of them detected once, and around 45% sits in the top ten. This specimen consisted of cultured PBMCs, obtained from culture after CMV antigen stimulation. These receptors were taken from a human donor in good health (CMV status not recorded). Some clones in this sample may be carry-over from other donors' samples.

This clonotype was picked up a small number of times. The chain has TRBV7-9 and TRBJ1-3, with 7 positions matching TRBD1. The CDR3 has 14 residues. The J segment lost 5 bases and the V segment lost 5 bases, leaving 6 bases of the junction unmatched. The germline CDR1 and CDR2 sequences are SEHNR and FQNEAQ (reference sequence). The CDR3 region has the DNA TGTGCCAGCAGCCCAAGGGACAGACGAAACACCATATATTTT. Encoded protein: CASSPRDRRNTIYF.

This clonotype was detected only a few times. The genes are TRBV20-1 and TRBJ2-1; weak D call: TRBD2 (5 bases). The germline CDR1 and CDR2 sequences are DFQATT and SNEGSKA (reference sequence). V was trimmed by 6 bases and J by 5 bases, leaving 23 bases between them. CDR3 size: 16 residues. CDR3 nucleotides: TGCAGTGCCAACCCTGTGGGTAGCGACACCCACAATGAGCAGTTCTTC. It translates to CSANPVGSDTHNEQFF.

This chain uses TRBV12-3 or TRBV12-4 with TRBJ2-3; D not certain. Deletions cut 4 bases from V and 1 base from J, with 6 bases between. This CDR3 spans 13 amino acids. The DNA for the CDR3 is TGTGCCAGCAGTTCCACAGGCACAGATACGCAGTATTTT. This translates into CASSSTGTDTQYF.

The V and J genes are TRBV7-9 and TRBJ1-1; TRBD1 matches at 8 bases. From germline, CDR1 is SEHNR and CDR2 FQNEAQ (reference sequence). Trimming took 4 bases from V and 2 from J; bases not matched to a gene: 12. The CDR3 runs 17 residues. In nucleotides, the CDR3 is TGTGCCAGCAGCTCGTTCGGACAGGGTGTTTTTAACACTGAAGCTTTCTTT. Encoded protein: CASSSFGQGVFNTEAFF.

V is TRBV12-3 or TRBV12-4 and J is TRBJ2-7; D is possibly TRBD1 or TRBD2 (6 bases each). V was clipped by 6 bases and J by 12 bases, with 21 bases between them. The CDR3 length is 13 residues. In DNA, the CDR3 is TGTGCCAGCAGATTTGGGGGGCAGGGATCTCGGTACTTC. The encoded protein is CASRFGGQGSRYF.

This CDR3 is CASSFGQGSYNEQFF. In DNA, the CDR3 is TGTGCCAGCAGCTTCGGGCAGGGTTCCTACAATGAGCAGTTCTTC. V and J are TRBV5-4 and TRBJ2-1; tentative D call: TRBD1 (5 bases). The V end was cut by 2 bases, the J end by 1 base, with 10 bases between. Germline assignment: CDR1 SGHNT and CDR2 YYREEE (reference sequence). The CDR3 loop spans 15 amino acids.

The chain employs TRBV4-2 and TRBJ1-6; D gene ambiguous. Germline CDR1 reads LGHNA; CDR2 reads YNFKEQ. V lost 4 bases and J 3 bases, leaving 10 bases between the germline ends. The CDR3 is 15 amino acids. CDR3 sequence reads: CASSRIGSYNSPLHF. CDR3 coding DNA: TGTGCCAGCAGCCGCATAGGGAGCTATAATTCACCCCTCCACTTT.

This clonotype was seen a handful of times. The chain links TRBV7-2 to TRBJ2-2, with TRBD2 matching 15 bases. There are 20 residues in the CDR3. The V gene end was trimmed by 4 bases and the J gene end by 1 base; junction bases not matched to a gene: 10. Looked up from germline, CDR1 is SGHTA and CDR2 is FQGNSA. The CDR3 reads CASSSVPGLAGGGNTGELFF. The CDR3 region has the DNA TGTGCCAGCAGCTCCGTCCCGGGACTAGCGGGAGGCGGGAACACCGGGGAGCTGTTTTTT.

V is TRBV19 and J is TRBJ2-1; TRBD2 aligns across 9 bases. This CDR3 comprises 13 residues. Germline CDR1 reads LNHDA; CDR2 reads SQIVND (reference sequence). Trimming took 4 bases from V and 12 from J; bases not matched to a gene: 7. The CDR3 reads CASSTPAGGVQFF. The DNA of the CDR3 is TGTGCCAGTAGTACGCCGGCGGGGGGGGTGCAGTTCTTC.

The CDR3 region is CASSKGSASGKYNEQFF. DNA of the CDR3: TGTGCCAGCAGCAAAGGGTCGGCTAGCGGGAAGTACAATGAGCAGTTCTTC. The rearrangement uses TRBV7-6 and TRBJ2-1; TRBD2 agrees at 9 bases. V lost 5 bases, J lost 4 bases, and 12 bases stayed unmatched. The CDR3 runs 17 residues. Germline values: CDR1 SGHVS, CDR2 FNYEAQ.

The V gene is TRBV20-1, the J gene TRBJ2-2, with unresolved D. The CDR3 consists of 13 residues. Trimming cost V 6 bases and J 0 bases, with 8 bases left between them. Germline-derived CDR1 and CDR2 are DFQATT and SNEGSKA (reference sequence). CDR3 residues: CSARRPNTGELFF. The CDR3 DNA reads TGCAGTGCACGCCGTCCGAACACCGGGGAGCTGTTTTTT.

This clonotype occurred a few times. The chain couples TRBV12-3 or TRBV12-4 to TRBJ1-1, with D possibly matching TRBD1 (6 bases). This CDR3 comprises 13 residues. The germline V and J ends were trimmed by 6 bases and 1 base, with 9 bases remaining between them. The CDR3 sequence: CASRGQTNTEAFF. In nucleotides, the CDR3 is TGTGCCAGCAGGGGACAAACGAACACTGAAGCTTTCTTT.

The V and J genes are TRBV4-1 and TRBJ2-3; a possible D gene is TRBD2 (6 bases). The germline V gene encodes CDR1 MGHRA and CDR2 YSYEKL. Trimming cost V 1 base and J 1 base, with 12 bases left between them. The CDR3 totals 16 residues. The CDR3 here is CASSQAGTAGTDTQYF. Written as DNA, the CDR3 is TGCGCCAGCAGCCAAGCTGGGACTGCGGGCACAGATACGCAGTATTTT.

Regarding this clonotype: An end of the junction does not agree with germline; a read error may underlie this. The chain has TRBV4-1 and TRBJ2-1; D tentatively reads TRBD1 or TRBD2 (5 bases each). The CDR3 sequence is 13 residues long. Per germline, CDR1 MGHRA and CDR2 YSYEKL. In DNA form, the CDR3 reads TGCGCCAGCAACCAAGTGGGGGTGGGTGAGCAGTTCTTC. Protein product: CASNQVGVGEQFF.

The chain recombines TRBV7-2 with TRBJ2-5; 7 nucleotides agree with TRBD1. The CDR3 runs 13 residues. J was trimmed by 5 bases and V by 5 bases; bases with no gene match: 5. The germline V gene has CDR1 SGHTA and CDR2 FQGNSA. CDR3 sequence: CASSGTGVETQYF. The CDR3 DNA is TGTGCCAGCAGCGGAACAGGGGTGGAGACCCAGTACTTC.

DNA for the CDR3: TGCAGTGCTAGAGCTATACAGGGAGGGGATCTGAGCTCTGGGGCCAACGTCCTGACTTTC. Its translation is CSARAIQGGDLSSGANVLTF. The V and J genes are TRBV20-1 and TRBJ2-6; a possible D gene is TRBD2 (7 bases). V lost 1 base, J lost 0 bases, and 22 bases lay in between. The germline V gene has CDR1 DFQATT and CDR2 SNEGSKA (reference sequence). The CDR3 is 20 residues long.

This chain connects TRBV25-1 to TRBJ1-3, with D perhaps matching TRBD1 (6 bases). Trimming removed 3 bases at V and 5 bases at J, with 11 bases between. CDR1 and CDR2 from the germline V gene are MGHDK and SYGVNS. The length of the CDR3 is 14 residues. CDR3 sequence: CASSDTGRRNTIYF. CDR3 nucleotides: TGTGCCAGCAGTGACACAGGGCGTCGAAACACCATATATTTT.

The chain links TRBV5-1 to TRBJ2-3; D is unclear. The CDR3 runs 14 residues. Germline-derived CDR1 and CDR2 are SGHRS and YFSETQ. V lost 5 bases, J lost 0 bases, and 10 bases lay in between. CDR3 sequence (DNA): TGCGCCAGCAGTAGTGGCTGGAGCACAGATACGCAGTATTTT. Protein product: CASSSGWSTDTQYF.

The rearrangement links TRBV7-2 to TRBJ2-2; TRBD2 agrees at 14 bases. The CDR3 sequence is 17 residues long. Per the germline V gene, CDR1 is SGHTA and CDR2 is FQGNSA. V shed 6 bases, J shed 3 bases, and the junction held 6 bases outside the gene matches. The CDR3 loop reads CASRTSGGAWDTGELFF. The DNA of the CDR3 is TGTGCCAGCAGGACTAGCGGGGGGGCCTGGGACACCGGGGAGCTGTTTTTT.

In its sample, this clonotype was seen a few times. In nucleotides, the CDR3 is TGTGCCAGCAGCTCCCCGAGGGATGGGGGAGGTGAAAAACTGTTTTTT. Translating it yields CASSSPRDGGGEKLFF. The chain employs TRBV7-2 and TRBJ1-4, with a weak D call TRBD1 (5 bases). V gave up 4 bases and J gave up 7 bases, with 19 bases separating them. The CDR3 contains 16 residues. Germline assignment: CDR1 SGHTA and CDR2 FQGNSA.

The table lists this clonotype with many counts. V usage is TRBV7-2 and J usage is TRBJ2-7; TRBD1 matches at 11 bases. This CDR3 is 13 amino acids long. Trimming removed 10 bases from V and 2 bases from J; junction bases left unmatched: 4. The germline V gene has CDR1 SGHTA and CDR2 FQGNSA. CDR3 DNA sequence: TGTGCCACTTCGGACAGGGGGCCCTACGAGCAGTACTTC. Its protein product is CATSDRGPYEQYF.

CDR3 region: CSARDLREGTDTQYF. Here the CDR3 DNA reads TGCAGTGCTAGAGATTTGCGGGAGGGCACAGATACGCAGTATTTT. J is TRBJ2-3 and V is TRBV20-1; TRBD2 agrees at 8 bases. The CDR3 spans 15 residues. Germline V gives CDR1 DFQATT, CDR2 SNEGSKA (reference sequence). V trimming: 0 bases; J trimming: 1 base; junction bases outside the gene matches: 3.

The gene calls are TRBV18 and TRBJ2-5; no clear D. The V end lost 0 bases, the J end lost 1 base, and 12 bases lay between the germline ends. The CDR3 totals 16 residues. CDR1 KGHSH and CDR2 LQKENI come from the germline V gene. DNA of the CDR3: TGTGCCAGCTCACCACCCGCCAGCAGACTCCAAGAGACCCAGTACTTC. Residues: CASSPPASRLQETQYF.